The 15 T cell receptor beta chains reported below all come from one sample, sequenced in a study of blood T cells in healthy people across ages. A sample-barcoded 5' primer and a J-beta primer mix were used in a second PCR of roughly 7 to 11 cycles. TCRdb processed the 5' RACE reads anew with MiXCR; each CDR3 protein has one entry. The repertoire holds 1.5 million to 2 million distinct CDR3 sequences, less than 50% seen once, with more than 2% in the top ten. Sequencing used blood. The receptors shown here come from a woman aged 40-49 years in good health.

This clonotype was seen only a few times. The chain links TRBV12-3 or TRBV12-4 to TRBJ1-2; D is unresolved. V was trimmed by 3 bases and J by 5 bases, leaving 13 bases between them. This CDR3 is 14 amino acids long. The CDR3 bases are TGTGCCAGCAGTTTCGGGTCAAGCTCGTATGGCTACACCTTC. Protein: CASSFGSSSYGYTF.

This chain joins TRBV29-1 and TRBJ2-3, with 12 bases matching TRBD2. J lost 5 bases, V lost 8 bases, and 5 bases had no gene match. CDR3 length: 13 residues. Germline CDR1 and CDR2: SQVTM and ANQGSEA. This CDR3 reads CSLSSGGEDTQYF. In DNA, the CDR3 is TGCAGCTTATCTAGCGGGGGGGAAGATACGCAGTATTTT.

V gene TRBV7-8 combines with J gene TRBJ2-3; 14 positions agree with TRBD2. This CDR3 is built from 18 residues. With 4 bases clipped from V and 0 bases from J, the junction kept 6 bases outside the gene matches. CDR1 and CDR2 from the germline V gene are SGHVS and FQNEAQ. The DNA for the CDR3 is TGTGCCAGCAGCTCTGGGACTAGCGGGGGCCTCAGCACAGATACGCAGTATTTT. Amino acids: CASSSGTSGGLSTDTQYF.

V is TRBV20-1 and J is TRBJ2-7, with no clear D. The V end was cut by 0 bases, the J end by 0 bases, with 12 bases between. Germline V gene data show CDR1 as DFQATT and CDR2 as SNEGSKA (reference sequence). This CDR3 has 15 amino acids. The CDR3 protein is CSARDLRRSSYEQYF. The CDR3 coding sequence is TGCAGTGCTAGAGATCTGAGAAGGAGCTCCTACGAGCAGTACTTC.

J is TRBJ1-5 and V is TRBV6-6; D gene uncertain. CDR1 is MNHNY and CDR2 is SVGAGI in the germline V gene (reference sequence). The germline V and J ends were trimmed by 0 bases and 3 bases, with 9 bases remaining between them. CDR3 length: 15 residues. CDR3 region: CASSYSAGYNQPQHF. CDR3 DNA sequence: TGTGCCAGCAGTTACTCGGCGGGGTACAATCAGCCCCAGCATTTT.

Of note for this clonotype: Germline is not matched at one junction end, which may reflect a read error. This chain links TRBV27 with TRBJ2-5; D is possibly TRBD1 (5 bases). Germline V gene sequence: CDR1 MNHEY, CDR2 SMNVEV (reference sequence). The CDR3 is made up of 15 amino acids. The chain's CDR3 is CASSFQGGIQKTQYF. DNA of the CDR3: TGTGCCAGCAGTTTTCAGGGTGGGATCCAAAAGACCCAGTACTTC.

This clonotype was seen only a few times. The CDR3 protein is CSVRTGDPYEQYF. The CDR3 region has the DNA TGCAGCGTGCGGACAGGGGATCCCTACGAGCAGTACTTC. The chain links TRBV29-1 to TRBJ2-7; TRBD1 matches 9 bases. The germline CDR1 and CDR2 sequences are SQVTM and ANQGSEA. The CDR3 spans 13 residues. The trim removed 6 bases at V and 2 bases at J, leaving 5 bases unmatched.

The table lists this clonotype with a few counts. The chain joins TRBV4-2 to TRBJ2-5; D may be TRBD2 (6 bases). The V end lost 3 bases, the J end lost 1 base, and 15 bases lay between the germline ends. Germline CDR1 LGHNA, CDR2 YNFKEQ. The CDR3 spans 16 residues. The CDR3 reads CASSHASGDPQETQYF. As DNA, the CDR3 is TGTGCCAGCAGCCATGCGTCGGGGGACCCCCAAGAGACCCAGTACTTC.

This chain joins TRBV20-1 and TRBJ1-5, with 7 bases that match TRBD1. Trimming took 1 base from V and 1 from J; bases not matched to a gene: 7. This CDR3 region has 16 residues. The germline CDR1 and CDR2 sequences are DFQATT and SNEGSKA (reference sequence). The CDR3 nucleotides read TGCAGTGCTAGAGTTCCAACAGGGGTGAGCAATCAGCCCCAGCATTTT. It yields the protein CSARVPTGVSNQPQHF.

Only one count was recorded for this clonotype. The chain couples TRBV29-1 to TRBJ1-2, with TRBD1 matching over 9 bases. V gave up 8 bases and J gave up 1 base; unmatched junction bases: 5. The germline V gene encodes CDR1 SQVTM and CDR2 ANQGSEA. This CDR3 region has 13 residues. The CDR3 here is CSIRDRDNYGYTF. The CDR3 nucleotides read TGCAGCATCCGGGACAGGGATAACTATGGCTACACCTTC.

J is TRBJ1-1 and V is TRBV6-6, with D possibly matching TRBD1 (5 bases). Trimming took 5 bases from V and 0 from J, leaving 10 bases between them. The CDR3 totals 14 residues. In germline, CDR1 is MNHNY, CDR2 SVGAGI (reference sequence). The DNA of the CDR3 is TGTGCCAGCAGTCCACAGGACCTGAACACTGAAGCTTTCTTT. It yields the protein CASSPQDLNTEAFF.

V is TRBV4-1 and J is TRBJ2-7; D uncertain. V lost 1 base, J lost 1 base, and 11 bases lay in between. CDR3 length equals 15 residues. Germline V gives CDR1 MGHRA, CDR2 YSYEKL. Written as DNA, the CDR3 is TGCGCCAGCAGCCAAGCTCCGGGCGAGTCCTACGAGCAGTACTTC. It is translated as CASSQAPGESYEQYF.

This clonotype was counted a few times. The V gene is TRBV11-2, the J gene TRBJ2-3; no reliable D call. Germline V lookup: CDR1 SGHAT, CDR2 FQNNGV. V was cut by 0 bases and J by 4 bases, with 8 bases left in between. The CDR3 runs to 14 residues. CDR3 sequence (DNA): TGTGCCAGCAGCTTAGATGTCGGCCCAGATACGCAGTATTTT. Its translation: CASSLDVGPDTQYF.

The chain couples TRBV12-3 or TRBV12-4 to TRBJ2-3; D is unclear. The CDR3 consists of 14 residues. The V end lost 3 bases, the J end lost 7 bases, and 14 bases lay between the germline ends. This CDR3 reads CASSLPGGHHTQYF. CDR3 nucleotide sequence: TGTGCCAGCAGTTTGCCTGGCGGCCACCATACGCAGTATTTT.

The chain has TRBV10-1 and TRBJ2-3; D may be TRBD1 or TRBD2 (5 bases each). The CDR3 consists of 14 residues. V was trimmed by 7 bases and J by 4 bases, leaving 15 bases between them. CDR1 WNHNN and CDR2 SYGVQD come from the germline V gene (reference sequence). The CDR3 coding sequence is TGCGCCAGCACCAGGGACCCCCTGGCAGATACGCAGTATTTT. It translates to CASTRDPLADTQYF.